This TCR beta chain was identified during a study of cytomegalovirus exposure and HLA in healthy donors. Across the whole study: Inside one of the first data releases sat around 85 million unique TCRs taken from HLA-typed donors.

The CDR3 contains 15 residues. CDR1 and CDR2 from the germline V gene are SEHNR and FQNEAQ (reference sequence). Between the trimmed V and J ends, which lost 4 bases and 8 bases, there was a span of 20 bases. Only one count was recorded for this clone. Researchers ran the PCR with 60 Vbeta and 13 Jbeta primers. The assay was immunoSEQ multiplex PCR, and TCRdb's table has in-frame clones only and misses some. Among about 150,000 clones listed, 68% were seen once. This rearrangement joins TRBV7-9 to TRBJ1-2; TRBD1 is a possible D gene (5 bases). Sequencing was performed on PBMCs. The sequence derives from a man under 40 in good health and CMV-seropositive. The CDR3 nucleotides read TGTGCCAGCAGCTCCGCAGGGTGGTGGAATCGGGGCTACACCTTC. It codes for CASSSAGWWNRGYTF.